This T cell receptor (beta chain) was observed in a study of T-cell reconstitution after alpha-beta-depleted transplantation in children (dated by TCRdb to about 2016). The study in broad terms: Using TCR repertoire profiling, the study quantitatively followed how T-cell immune reconstitution unfolded in children after TCRalphabeta/CD19-depleted allogeneic hematopoietic cell transplantation. Beyond this particular receptor, the publication reports: The high TCRbeta diversity at day 60 in some patients was ascribed to recipient T cells and intrathymic progenitors that had survived conditioning. The frequencies of hyperexpanded clones fell over the following months, and after one year, T-cell counts and TCRbeta diversity were mostly attributed to newly produced T cells. About two months after transplant, the apparently early recovery of alphabetaT-cell counts reportedly depended on just several hundred clones that had expanded rapidly and came from non-depleted graft cells.

Sample treatment or condition, as interpreted from the label and publication: allogeneic hematopoietic cell transplantation with graft depleted of TCRalphabeta T cells and CD19 B cells. TCRalphabeta/CD19-depleted allogeneic hematopoietic cell grafts were given to the transplant recipients, all of whom were children. The library was built by means of PCR. The listed sequencing device is Illumina HiSeq 2500. Molecular barcoding was employed in the preparation of TCR libraries, with unique molecular identifiers being used to normalize TCRbeta repertoire quantification. Clones were called with MiXCR by TCRdb after fastp trimmed the public reads at Q25, and only in-frame beta chains were retained. Rows matching on CDR3 protein sequence are summarized as one entry with the most common DNA and genes. Here the sample has some 260,000 distinct CDR3 sequences; under 30% occur a single time. The ten largest clonotypes hold 4.8% of the sample.

Reading the germline V gene gives CDR1 MDHEN and CDR2 SYDVKM. The CDR3 spans 13 residues, from the cysteine through the phenylalanine. Here the CDR3 DNA is all that survives: 39 bases in frame from base 1. Relative to germline, V is 7 bases shorter and J is 1 base shorter, with 10 bases between their ends. This clonotype was counted between two and nine times. Its antigen remains unidentified. Per-base qualities were not stored, and no clone one base away is much larger. The TCR originated in a female patient younger than 10 who had a stem cell transplant for congenital amegakaryocytic thrombocytopenia, so the T cells may come from the graft donor. The sequencing used PBMCs, mostly from graft donor cells, collected 360 days after TCRalphabeta/CD19-depleted stem cell transplant. The receptor chain draws on TRBV28 and TRBJ1-1; no D gene can be assigned with confidence. CDR3 protein: CASTPDRNTEAFF. Read as DNA, the sequence is TGTGCCAGCACCCCGGACCGGAACACTGAAGCTTTCTTT.